Listed below are T cell receptor beta chains from one sample, sequenced in a study of T cells in Graves' hyperthyroidism and ophthalmopathy. TCRdb redid the calling of the multiplex PCR reads with MiXCR, one entry per CDR3 protein. The sample lists 650,000 to 750,000 distinct CDR3 sequences; 14% were seen once. Sequencing used blood. These receptors came from a woman between 18 and 29 years old with Graves' hyperthyroidism. Each CDR3 is given with its conserved first and last residue. Fields, in order: clone size, V gene, D gene, J gene, CDR3 protein, CDR3 DNA. A D gene is named only where the DNA matches it firmly. Clone size is given for some rows only: seen once, a few or many times, or a class if the clone is expanded.

many	TRBV7-2	.	TRBJ2-1	CASSLAGAGSYNEQFF	TGTGCCAGCAGCTTAGCAGGGGCCGGCTCCTACAATGAGCAGTTCTTC
.	TRBV11-1	.	TRBJ2-2	CASSFPRGPTGELFF	TGTGCCAGCAGCTTTCCGAGGGGTCCGACCGGGGAGCTGTTTTTT
.	TRBV6-5	.	TRBJ2-1	CASSYSSRGDNEQFF	TGTGCCAGCAGTTACTCGAGCAGGGGGGACAATGAGCAGTTCTTC
many	TRBV7-9	.	TRBJ1-4	CASRYKEEKLFF	TGTGCCAGCAGATACAAGGAAGAAAAACTGTTTTTT
.	TRBV19	TRBD2	TRBJ2-1	CASRVSSGLNEQFF	TGTGCCAGTAGGGTGTCTAGCGGACTCAATGAGCAGTTCTTC
many	TRBV18	.	TRBJ1-5	CASSPSRTDQPQHF	TGTGCCAGCTCACCGTCGAGGACGGACCAGCCCCAGCATTTT
many	TRBV28	TRBD2	TRBJ2-3	CASSFLSGTDTQYF	TGTGCCAGCAGTTTTCTTAGCGGGACAGATACGCAGTATTTT
.	TRBV6-5	TRBD1	TRBJ1-5	CASSYKGQGQPQHF	TGTGCCAGCAGTTACAAGGGACAGGGTCAGCCCCAGCATTTT
many	TRBV20-1	TRBD2	TRBJ2-3	CSARPLSGRGGTDTQYF	TGCAGTGCTAGACCCCTGAGCGGGAGAGGGGGCACAGATACGCAGTATTTT
many	TRBV7-2	TRBD2	TRBJ2-7	CASSLRLAGGEQYF	TGTGCCAGCAGCTTACGACTAGCGGGAGGCGAGCAGTACTTC
many	TRBV11-3	.	TRBJ1-5	CASSLGSGQPQHF	TGTGCCAGCAGCTTAGGGTCGGGACAGCCCCAGCATTTT
many	TRBV20-1	.	TRBJ1-5	CSASRAGRVDQPQHF	TGCAGTGCTTCCAGGGCAGGCAGAGTGGATCAGCCCCAGCATTTT
many	TRBV12-3/TRBV12-4	TRBD1	TRBJ1-5	CASSKGQSNQPQHF	TGTGCCAGCAGCAAGGGACAGAGCAATCAGCCCCAGCATTTT
many	TRBV30	TRBD2	TRBJ2-7	CAFTKRGIYEQYF	TGTGCCTTCACTAAGCGGGGGATCTACGAGCAGTACTTC
.	TRBV10-1	.	TRBJ2-2	CASSVGWGTGELFF	TGCGCCAGCAGTGTCGGCTGGGGGACCGGGGAGCTGTTTTTT
many	TRBV20-1	.	TRBJ1-4	CSARVGQYATNEKLFF	TGCAGTGCTAGAGTTGGGCAGTATGCAACTAATGAAAAACTGTTTTTT
many	TRBV12-3/TRBV12-4	.	TRBJ2-5	CASSLAPLGAETQYF	TGTGCCAGCAGTTTAGCCCCGCTGGGGGCAGAGACCCAGTACTTC
.	TRBV12-3/TRBV12-4	.	TRBJ2-7	CASSSRQGTTHEQYF	TGTGCCAGCAGTTCACGGCAGGGGACGACCCATGAGCAGTACTTC
many	TRBV28	.	TRBJ1-5	CASREQGQPQHF	TGTGCCAGCAGGGAACAGGGTCAGCCCCAGCATTTT
few	TRBV7-2	.	TRBJ2-7	CASSPGIGAYEQYF	TGTGCCAGCAGCCCCGGTATCGGAGCCTACGAGCAGTACTTC
many	TRBV4-2	.	TRBJ1-2	CASSQVGSGYGYTF	TGTGCCAGCAGCCAAGTCGGGTCAGGCTATGGCTACACCTTC
.	TRBV7-9	TRBD2	TRBJ2-3	CASSLRLAATDTQYF	TGTGCCAGCAGCTTACGACTAGCGGCCACAGATACGCAGTATTTT